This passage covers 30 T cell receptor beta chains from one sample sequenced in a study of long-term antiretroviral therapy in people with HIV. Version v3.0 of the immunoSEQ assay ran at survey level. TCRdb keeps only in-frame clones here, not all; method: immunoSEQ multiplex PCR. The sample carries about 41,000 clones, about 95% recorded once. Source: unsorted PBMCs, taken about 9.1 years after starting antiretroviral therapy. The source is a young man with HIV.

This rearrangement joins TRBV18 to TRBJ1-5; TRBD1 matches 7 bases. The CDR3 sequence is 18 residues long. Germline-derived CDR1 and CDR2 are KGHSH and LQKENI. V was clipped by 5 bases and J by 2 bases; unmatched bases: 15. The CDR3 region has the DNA TGTGCCAGCTCATCCTCCGGGACAGCGGTATTGGGCAATCAGCCCCAGCATTTT. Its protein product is CASSSSGTAVLGNQPQHF.

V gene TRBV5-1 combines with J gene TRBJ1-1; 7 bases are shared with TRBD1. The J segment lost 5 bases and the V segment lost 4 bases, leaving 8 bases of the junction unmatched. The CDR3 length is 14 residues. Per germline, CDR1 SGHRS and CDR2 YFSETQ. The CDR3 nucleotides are TGCGCCAGCAGCCAGGGGGTTACGGGGACTGAAGCTTTCTTT. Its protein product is CASSQGVTGTEAFF.

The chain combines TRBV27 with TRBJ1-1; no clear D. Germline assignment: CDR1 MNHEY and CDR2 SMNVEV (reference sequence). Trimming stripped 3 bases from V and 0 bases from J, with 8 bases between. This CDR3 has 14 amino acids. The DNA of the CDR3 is TGTGCCAGCAGTTTTGCAATTATGAACACTGAAGCTTTCTTT. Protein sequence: CASSFAIMNTEAFF.

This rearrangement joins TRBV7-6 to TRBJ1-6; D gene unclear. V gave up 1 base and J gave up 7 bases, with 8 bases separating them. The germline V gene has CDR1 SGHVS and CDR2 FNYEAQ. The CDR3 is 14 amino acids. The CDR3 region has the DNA TGTGCCAGCAGCTTAGATGACGGGAATTCACCCCTCCACTTT. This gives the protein CASSLDDGNSPLHF.

CDR3 DNA: TGTGCCAGCAGCTTAGATCTTAGTAGCGCGCAGTTCTTC. Protein: CASSLDLSSAQFF. V is TRBV11-3 and J is TRBJ2-1; D is perhaps TRBD2 (5 bases). The V gene's germline CDR1 is SGHNT and CDR2 YENEEA. V was cut by 0 bases and J by 12 bases, with 12 bases left in between. The CDR3 totals 13 residues.

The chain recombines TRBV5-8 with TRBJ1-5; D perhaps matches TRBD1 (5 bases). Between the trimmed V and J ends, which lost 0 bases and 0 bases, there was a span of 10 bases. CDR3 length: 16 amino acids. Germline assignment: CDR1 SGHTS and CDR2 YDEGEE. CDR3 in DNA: TGTGCCAGCAGCTTGGAAGGAGGGGTTAGCAATCAGCCCCAGCATTTT. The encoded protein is CASSLEGGVSNQPQHF.

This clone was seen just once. CDR3 DNA: TGTGCCAGCAGCGCAAGATGGCAGGGGGAGCCCCAGCATTTT. Translation: CASSARWQGEPQHF. The rearrangement joins TRBV9 to TRBJ1-5; the match to TRBD1 covers 7 bases. This CDR3 is built from 14 residues. Germline CDR1 is SGDLS and CDR2 is YYNGEE. J lost 8 bases, V lost 3 bases, and 8 bases had no gene match.

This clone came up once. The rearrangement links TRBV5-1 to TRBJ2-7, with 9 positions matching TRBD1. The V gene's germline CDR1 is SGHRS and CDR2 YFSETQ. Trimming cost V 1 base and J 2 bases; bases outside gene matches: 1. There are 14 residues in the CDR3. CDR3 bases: TGCGCCAGCAGCTTGTGGACAGGGGCCTACGAGCAGTACGTC. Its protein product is CASSLWTGAYEQYV.

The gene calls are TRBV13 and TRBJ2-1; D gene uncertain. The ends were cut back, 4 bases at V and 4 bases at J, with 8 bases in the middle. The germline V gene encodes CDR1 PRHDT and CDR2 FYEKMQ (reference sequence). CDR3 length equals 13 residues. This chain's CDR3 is CASSSHFYNEQFF. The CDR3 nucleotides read TGTGCCAGCAGCTCACACTTTTACAATGAGCAGTTCTTC.

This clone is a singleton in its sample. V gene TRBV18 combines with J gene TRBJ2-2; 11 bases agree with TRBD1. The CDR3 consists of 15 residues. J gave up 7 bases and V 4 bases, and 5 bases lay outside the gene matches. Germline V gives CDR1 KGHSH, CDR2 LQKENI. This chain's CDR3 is CASSRSDRGRGELFF. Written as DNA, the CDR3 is TGTGCCAGCTCACGATCGGACAGGGGGCGCGGGGAGCTGTTTTTT. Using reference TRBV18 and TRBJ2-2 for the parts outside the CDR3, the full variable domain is NAGVMQNPRHLVRRRGQEARLRCSPMKGHSHVYWYRQLPEEGLKFMVYLQKENIIDESGMPKERFSAEFPKEGPSILRIQQVVRGDSAAYFCASSRSDRGRGELFFGEGSRLTVL.

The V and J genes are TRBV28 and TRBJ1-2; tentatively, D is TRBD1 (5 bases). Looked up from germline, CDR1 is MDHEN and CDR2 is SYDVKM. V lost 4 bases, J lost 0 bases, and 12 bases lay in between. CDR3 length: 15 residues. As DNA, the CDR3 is TGTGCCAGCAGTTCCCTGGGGGATACTAACTATGGCTACACCTTC. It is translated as CASSSLGDTNYGYTF.

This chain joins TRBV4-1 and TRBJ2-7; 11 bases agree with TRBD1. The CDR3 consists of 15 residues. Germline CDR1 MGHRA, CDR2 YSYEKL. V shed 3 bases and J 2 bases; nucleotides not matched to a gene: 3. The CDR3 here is CASSQGTGGAYEQYF. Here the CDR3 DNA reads TGCGCCAGCAGCCAGGGGACAGGGGGGGCCTACGAGCAGTACTTC.

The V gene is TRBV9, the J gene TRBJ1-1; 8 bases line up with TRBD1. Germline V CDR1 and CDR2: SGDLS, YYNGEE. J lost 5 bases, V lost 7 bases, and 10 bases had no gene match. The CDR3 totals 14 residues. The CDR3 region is CASRPGQGRTEAFF. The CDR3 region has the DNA TGTGCCAGCCGCCCTGGACAGGGAAGGACTGAAGCTTTCTTT.

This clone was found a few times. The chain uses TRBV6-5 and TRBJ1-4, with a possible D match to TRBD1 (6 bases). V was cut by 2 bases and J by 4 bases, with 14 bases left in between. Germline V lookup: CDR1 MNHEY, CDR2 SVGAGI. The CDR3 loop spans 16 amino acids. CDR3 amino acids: CASSYNREGVNEKLFF. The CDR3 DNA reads TGTGCCAGCAGTTACAACAGGGAGGGGGTTAATGAAAAACTGTTTTTT.

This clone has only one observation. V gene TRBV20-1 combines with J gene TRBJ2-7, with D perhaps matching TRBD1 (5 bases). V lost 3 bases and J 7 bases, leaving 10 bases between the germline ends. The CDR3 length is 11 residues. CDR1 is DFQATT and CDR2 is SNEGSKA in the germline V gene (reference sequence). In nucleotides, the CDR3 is TGCAGTGCTAGGGTGACAGAAGAGCAGTACTTC. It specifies CSARVTEEQYF.

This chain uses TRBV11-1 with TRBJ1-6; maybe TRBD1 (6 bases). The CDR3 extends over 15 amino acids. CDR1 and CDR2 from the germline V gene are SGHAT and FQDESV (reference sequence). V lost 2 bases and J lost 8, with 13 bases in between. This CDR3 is CASSLFGTTDSPLHF. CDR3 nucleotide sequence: TGTGCCAGCAGCTTATTCGGGACAACGGATTCACCCCTCCACTTT.

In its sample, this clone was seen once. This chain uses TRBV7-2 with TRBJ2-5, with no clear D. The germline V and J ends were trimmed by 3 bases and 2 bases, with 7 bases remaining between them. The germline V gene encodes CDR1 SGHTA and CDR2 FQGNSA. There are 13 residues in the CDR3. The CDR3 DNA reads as TGTGCCAGCAGCTTGGCCCGTCAAGAGACCCAGTACTTC. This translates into CASSLARQETQYF. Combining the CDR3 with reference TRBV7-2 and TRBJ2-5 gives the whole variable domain GAGVSQSPSNKVTEKGKDVELRCDPISGHTALYWYRQSLGQGLEFLIYFQGNSAPDKSGLPSDRFSAERTGGSVSTLTIQRTQQEDSAVYLCASSLARQETQYFGPGTRLLVL.

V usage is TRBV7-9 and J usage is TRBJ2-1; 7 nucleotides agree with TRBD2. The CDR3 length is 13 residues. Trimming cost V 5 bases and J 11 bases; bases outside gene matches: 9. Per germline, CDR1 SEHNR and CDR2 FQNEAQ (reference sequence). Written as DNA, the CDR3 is TGTGCCAGCAGCCTCGGGCCGGGGACTAAGCAGTTCTTC. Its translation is CASSLGPGTKQFF.

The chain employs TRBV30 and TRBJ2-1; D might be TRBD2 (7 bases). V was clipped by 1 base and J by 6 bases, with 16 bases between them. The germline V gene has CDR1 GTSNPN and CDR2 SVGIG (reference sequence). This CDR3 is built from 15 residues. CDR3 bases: TGTGCCTGGAGTGATGTACGGGGGGCAGTCAATGAGCAGTTCTTC. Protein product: CAWSDVRGAVNEQFF.

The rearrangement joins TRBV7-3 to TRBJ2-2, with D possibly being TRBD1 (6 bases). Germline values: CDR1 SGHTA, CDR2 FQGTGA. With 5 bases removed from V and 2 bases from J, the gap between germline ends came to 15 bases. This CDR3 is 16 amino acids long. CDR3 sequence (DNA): TGTGCCAGCAGCCCCACCGTGGGACATAACACCGGGGAGCTGTTTTTT. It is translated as CASSPTVGHNTGELFF.

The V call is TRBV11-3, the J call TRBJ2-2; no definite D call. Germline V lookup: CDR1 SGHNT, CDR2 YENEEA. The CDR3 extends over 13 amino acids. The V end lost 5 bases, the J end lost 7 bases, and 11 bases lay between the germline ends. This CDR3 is CASSPRVGGELFF. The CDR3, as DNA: TGTGCCAGCAGCCCTAGGGTGGGCGGGGAGCTGTTTTTT.

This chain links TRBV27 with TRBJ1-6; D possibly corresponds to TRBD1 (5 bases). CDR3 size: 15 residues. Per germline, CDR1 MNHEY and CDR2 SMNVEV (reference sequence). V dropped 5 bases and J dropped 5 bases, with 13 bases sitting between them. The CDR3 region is CASSPGRRNNSPLHF. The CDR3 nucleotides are TGTGCCAGCAGTCCGGGACGAAGGAATAATTCACCCCTCCACTTT.

The CDR3 coding sequence is TGTGCCAGCAGCGCCGGTCCACCGGGGCTTACGGCCTATGGCTACACCTTC. Translation: CASSAGPPGLTAYGYTF. The rearrangement joins TRBV7-8 to TRBJ1-2; D is perhaps TRBD1 (5 bases). The CDR3 extends over 17 amino acids. Trimming stripped 5 bases from V and 4 bases from J, with 23 bases between. Germline lookup yields CDR1 SGHVS and CDR2 FQNEAQ.

Written as DNA, the CDR3 is TGTGCCTGGAGTGCTGGACTAGCGGGGGATGAGACCCAGTACTTC. It encodes CAWSAGLAGDETQYF. The rearrangement uses TRBV30 and TRBJ2-5; TRBD2 matches at 13 bases. This CDR3 is built from 15 residues. With V trimmed by 1 base and J by 5 bases, 4 bases remained unmatched. Germline V gene data show CDR1 as GTSNPN and CDR2 as SVGIG (reference sequence).

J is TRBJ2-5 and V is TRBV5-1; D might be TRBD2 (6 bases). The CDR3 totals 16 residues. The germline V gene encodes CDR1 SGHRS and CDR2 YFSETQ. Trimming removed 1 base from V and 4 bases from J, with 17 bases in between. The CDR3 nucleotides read TGCGCCAGCAGCTTGAGCCTAGCGCCTAACGGAGAGACCCAGTACTTC. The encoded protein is CASSLSLAPNGETQYF. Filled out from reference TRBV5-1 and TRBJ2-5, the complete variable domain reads KAGVTQTPRYLIKTRGQQVTLSCSPISGHRSVSWYQQTPGQGLQFLFEYFSETQRNKGNFPGRFSGRQFSNSRSEMNVSTLELGDSALYLCASSLSLAPNGETQYFGPGTRLLVL.

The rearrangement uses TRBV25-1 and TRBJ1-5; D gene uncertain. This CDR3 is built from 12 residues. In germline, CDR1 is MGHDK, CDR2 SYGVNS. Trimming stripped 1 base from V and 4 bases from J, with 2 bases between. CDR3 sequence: CASSESNQPQHF. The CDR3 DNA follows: TGTGCCAGCAGTGAATCGAATCAGCCCCAGCATTTT. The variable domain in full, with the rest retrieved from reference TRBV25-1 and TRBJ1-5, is EADIYQTPRYLVIGTGKKITLECSQTMGHDKMYWYQQDPGMELHLIHYSYGVNSTEKGDLSSESTVSRIRTEHFPLTLESARPSHTSQYLCASSESNQPQHFGDGTRLSIL.

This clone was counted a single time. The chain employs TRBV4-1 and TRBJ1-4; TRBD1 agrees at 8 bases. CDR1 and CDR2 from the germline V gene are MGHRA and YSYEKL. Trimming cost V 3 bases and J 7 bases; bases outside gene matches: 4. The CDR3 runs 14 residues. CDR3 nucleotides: TGCGCCAGCAGCCACCAGGGGGCGATTGAAAAACTGTTTTTT. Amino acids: CASSHQGAIEKLFF.

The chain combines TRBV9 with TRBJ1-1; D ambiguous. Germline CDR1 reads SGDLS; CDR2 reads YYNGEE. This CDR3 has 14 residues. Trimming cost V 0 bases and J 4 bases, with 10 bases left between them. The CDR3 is CASSVGGGFTEAFF. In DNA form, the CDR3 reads TGTGCCAGCAGCGTAGGCGGAGGGTTCACTGAAGCTTTCTTT.

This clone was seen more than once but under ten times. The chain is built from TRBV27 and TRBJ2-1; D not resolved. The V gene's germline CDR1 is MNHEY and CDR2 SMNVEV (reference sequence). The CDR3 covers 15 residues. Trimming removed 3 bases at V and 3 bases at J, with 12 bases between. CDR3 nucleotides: TGTGCCAGCAGTTTTTTGGGGTGGGGCTACAATGAGCAGTTCTTC. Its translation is CASSFLGWGYNEQFF.

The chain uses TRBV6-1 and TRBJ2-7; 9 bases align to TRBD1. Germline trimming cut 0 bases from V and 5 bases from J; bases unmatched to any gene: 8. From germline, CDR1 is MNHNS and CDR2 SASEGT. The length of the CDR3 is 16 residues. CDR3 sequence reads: CASSEAAPGQGNEQYV. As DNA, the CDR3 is TGTGCCAGCAGTGAAGCCGCGCCGGGACAGGGAAACGAGCAGTACGTC.